The T cell receptor (beta chain) described here comes from a study of identifying expanded T cells in peripheral blood. Some clones are missing from TCRdb's copy, which holds only in-frame ones; the method was immunoSEQ multiplex PCR. The sample has around 85,000 clones; around nine tenths are singletons. Healthy donors had no documented immune events, such as infections, while sampled. Findings and caveats of the study: Variance in clone template counts between roughly 2-week samples significantly increased with total template count across all healthy donors.

With respect to this clone: Antigen unknown.

The CDR3 has 13 residues. The germline V gene has CDR1 LNHDA and CDR2 SQIVND (reference sequence). The germline V and J ends were trimmed by 1 base and 6 bases, with 4 bases remaining between them. The sequence derives from a person aged 18 to 75 in good health. Sequenced material: blood. The chain uses TRBV19 and TRBJ1-6; unclear D gene. CDR3 nucleotide sequence: TGTGCCAGTAGTATAGTGGGTAATTCACCCCTCCACTTT. Residues: CASSIVGNSPLHF.